These T cell receptor beta chains were read from a single sample in a study of cytomegalovirus exposure and HLA in healthy donors. Sequencing was performed with immunoSEQ multiplex PCR; in TCRdb, only in-frame clones are kept and a portion is missing. In the table there are approximately 61,000 clones, more than 60% of which are singletons. The sequencing sample was made of PBMCs. The receptors here all came from a man in his forties or fifties in good health and CMV-seropositive. Each CDR3 is given with its conserved first and last residue. D genes are given only for firm matches. Size is omitted from some rows. Given values are once, few, many or a class for expanded clones.

>TRBV18|TRBJ2-5|-|TRBD2
CASSPPGGKETQYF
TGTGCCAGCTCACCACCGGGGGGGAAAGAGACCCAGTACTTC
>TRBV19|TRBJ1-6|-|-
CASNSRQLYNSPLHF
TGTGCCAGTAACTCCCGACAGCTCTATAATTCACCCCTCCACTTT
>TRBV19|TRBJ1-4|-|-
CASREDGANEKLFF
TGTGCCAGTAGGGAGGACGGTGCTAATGAAAAACTGTTTTTT
>TRBV7-9|TRBJ2-5|-|-
CSSRYREETQYF
TGTTCCAGCAGATACAGGGAAGAGACCCAGTACTTC
>TRBV5-5|TRBJ2-7|few|-
CASSLVSGSYEQYF
TGTGCCAGCAGCTTGGTCTCCGGGTCCTACGAGCAGTACTTC
>TRBV18|TRBJ1-3|once|-
CASSPREGQAGNTIYF
TGTGCCAGCTCACCGCGAGAGGGTCAGGCTGGAAACACCATATATTTT
>TRBV6-1|TRBJ1-5|-|-
CASSVDSYQPQHF
TGTGCCAGCAGTGTAGACAGCTATCAGCCCCAGCATTTT
>TRBV18|TRBJ2-3|once|TRBD2
CASSESGGTDTQYF
TGTGCCAGCTCAGAGAGCGGGGGCACAGATACGCAGTATTTT
>TRBV27|TRBJ2-6|-|TRBD1
CASSLRGQVSAGANVLTF
TGTGCCAGCAGTTTAAGGGGGCAGGTTTCTGCTGGGGCCAACGTCCTGACTTTC
>TRBV12-5|TRBJ2-1|-|TRBD2
CASALVESGTSGRFNEQFF
TGTGCTAGTGCTTTGGTAGAGTCCGGGACTAGCGGGAGGTTCAATGAGCAGTTCTTC
>TRBV4-3|TRBJ1-5|-|-
CASSQATQGNQPQHF
TGCGCCAGCAGCCAAGCCACACAGGGCAATCAGCCCCAGCATTTT
>TRBV6-5|TRBJ2-3|-|TRBD2
CASSLAGAFTDTQYF
TGTGCCAGCAGCCTAGCGGGGGCTTTCACAGATACGCAGTATTTT
>TRBV10-3|TRBJ2-5|-|TRBD2
CAIRGGETQYF
TGTGCCATCAGGGGGGGGGAGACCCAGTACTTC
>TRBV5-5|TRBJ1-1|few|-
CASSLEGGNTEAFF
TGTGCCAGCAGCTTGGAAGGGGGGAACACTGAAGCTTTCTTT
>TRBV2|TRBJ2-6|-|-
CASSPRTALTPSGANVLTF
TGTGCCAGCAGTCCTCGGACAGCCCTTACCCCCTCTGGGGCCAACGTCCTGACTTTC
>TRBV29-1|TRBJ1-2|few|TRBD1
CSVEGGAYGYTF
TGCAGCGTGGAAGGGGGCGCCTATGGCTACACCTTC
>TRBV7-9|TRBJ1-3|-|TRBD1
CASSVAQGSSGNTIYF
TGTGCCAGCAGCGTAGCACAGGGGAGCTCTGGAAACACCATATATTTT
>TRBV11-3|TRBJ1-1|-|-
CASSSHRRTEAFF
TGTGCCAGCAGCTCCCACCGGCGGACTGAAGCTTTCTTT
>TRBV7-2|TRBJ1-2|once|TRBD1
CASSLILRQGAHTF
TGTGCCAGCAGCTTAATTTTAAGGCAGGGGGCCCACACCTTC
>TRBV7-2|TRBJ1-5|-|-
CASSLGTTNQPQHF
TGTGCCAGCAGCTTGGGCACAACCAATCAGCCCCAGCATTTT
>TRBV6-1|TRBJ2-7|-|-
CAVRWEPYYEQYF
TGTGCCGTCCGATGGGAGCCATACTACGAGCAGTACTTC
>TRBV7-9|TRBJ2-1|-|-
CASSSSDGSSYNEQFF
TGTGCCAGCAGCTCCTCGGACGGGAGCTCCTACAATGAGCAGTTCTTC
>TRBV5-1|TRBJ2-3|-|-
CASTYGTQSDTQYF
TGCGCCAGCACCTACGGGACACAATCGGATACGCAGTATTTT
>TRBV11-2|TRBJ2-3|-|-
CASRIYSSTDTQYF
TGTGCCAGCAGGATATACAGTAGCACAGATACGCAGTATTTT